Here is one T cell receptor beta chain with its context. Its specificity is unknown. It may be a read error: a sequence one base away is much more abundant. This sample stems from a study of T cells in Graves' hyperthyroidism and ophthalmopathy. Regarding the study as a whole: The model predicted ophthalmopathy a median 6.5 months before onset.

CDR1 is SGHTA and CDR2 is FQGNSA in the germline V gene. This CDR3 contains 14 residues. It was RNA transcripts that yielded the amplified TCR beta CDR3 regions. The HTBI set primed first-round TCR CDR3 RT-PCR. TCRdb re-called the multiplex PCR reads with MiXCR, one entry per CDR3 protein. Seen here are roughly 400,000 distinct CDR3 sequences, around a sixth observed once, and the top ten hold 25% to 35%. This receptor was identified in a woman aged 18-29 years with Graves' hyperthyroidism that later progressed to Graves' ophthalmopathy. Sequencing used blood. The V gene is TRBV7-2, the J gene TRBJ2-7; D perhaps matches TRBD2 (5 bases). The J call may be wrong; the DNA end is better matched by TRBJ2-1. CDR3 sequence reads: CASSLAEGPYEQFF. DNA for the CDR3: TGTGCCAGCAGCTTAGCCGAGGGCCCCTACGAGCAGTTCTTC.